The 25 T cell receptor beta chains in this list originate from one sample, sequenced in a study of T-cell memory formation after mild COVID-19. TCRdb itself ran the 5' RACE reads through MiXCR, one entry per CDR3 protein. The table lists approximately 48,000 distinct CDR3 sequences, around 7.2% of them singletons. Sequenced sample: PBMCs or a T cell subset sorted from them (not recorded which). The receptors shown here come from a man aged 18 to 29 who had mild COVID-19 (a few samples of this study predate the infection). Cell type and time point are not known.

This clonotype was observed at least ten times. This chain connects TRBV4-1 to TRBJ1-1; 7 nucleotides match TRBD1. The CDR3 spans 17 residues. Trimming took 1 base from V and 1 from J; bases not matched to a gene: 9. From germline, CDR1 is MGHRA and CDR2 YSYEKL. CDR3 loop: CASSQAWGDRANTEAFF. CDR3 coding DNA: TGCGCCAGCAGCCAAGCCTGGGGCGACAGGGCGAACACTGAAGCTTTCTTT.

J is TRBJ1-1 and V is TRBV7-2; D is possibly TRBD1 (6 bases). V lost 2 bases, J lost 11 bases, and 12 bases lay in between. Per germline, CDR1 SGHTA and CDR2 FQGNSA. The length of the CDR3 is 12 residues. The CDR3 reads CASSLIGGDAFF. CDR3 DNA sequence: TGTGCCAGCAGCTTAATCGGGGGCGACGCTTTCTTT.

This chain uses TRBV5-1 with TRBJ2-7, with D perhaps being TRBD1 or TRBD2 (5 bases each). Trimming removed 2 bases at V and 3 bases at J, with 9 bases between. Germline CDR1 reads SGHRS; CDR2 reads YFSETQ. The CDR3 totals 13 residues. In DNA, the CDR3 is TGCGCCAGCAGCTTACTAGACAGCTACGAGCAGTACTTC. Translation: CASSLLDSYEQYF. Complete variable domain (other parts from reference TRBV5-1 and TRBJ2-7): KAGVTQTPRYLIKTRGQQVTLSCSPISGHRSVSWYQQTPGQGLQFLFEYFSETQRNKGNFPGRFSGRQFSNSRSEMNVSTLELGDSALYLCASSLLDSYEQYFGPGTRLTVT.

This clonotype came up a few times. The chain links TRBV5-1 to TRBJ2-3; D remains ambiguous. Germline values: CDR1 SGHRS, CDR2 YFSETQ. There are 15 residues in the CDR3. The V and J ends lost 4 bases and 2 bases respectively, with 14 bases between them. The CDR3 is CASSAAGEATDTQYF. The DNA of the CDR3 is TGCGCCAGCAGCGCGGCTGGAGAGGCCACAGATACGCAGTATTTT.

This clonotype has more than one count but fewer than ten. The chain uses TRBV4-3 and TRBJ1-1; D is undetermined. The CDR3 contains 17 residues. Germline values: CDR1 LGHNA, CDR2 YSLEER. Trimming left V 1 base short and J 2 bases short, with 17 bases between. The CDR3 nucleotides read TGCGCCAGCAGCCAAGGACAAAGTACAGTAATAAACACTGAAGCTTTCTTT. It codes for CASSQGQSTVINTEAFF.

The sample holds many counts of this clonotype. CDR3 region: CASSFRGALYNEQFF. The CDR3 DNA is TGTGCCAGCAGCTTTCGCGGGGCCTTATACAATGAGCAGTTCTTC. The gene calls are TRBV7-3 and TRBJ2-1; tentative D call: TRBD2 (6 bases). The CDR3 has 15 amino acids. Per germline, CDR1 SGHTA and CDR2 FQGTGA. The V end lost 3 bases, the J end lost 4 bases, and 13 bases lay between the germline ends.

V gene TRBV7-9 combines with J gene TRBJ1-1, with D hard to call. The V gene's germline CDR1 is SEHNR and CDR2 FQNEAQ (reference sequence). Trimming took off 2 bases at V and 0 bases at J, with 10 bases between the two ends. CDR3 length: 15 amino acids. CDR3: CASSLSQVVNTEAFF. The CDR3 DNA is TGTGCCAGCAGCTTATCCCAGGTAGTGAACACTGAAGCTTTCTTT.

V is TRBV4-2 and J is TRBJ2-2, with 10 bases that match TRBD2. The CDR3 length is 18 residues. Germline loops: CDR1 LGHNA, CDR2 YNFKEQ. Trimming cost V 4 bases and J 5 bases; bases outside gene matches: 13. CDR3 protein: CASSRDVAGGRGTGELFF. The CDR3 DNA reads TGTGCCAGCAGCCGTGATGTAGCGGGGGGCCGGGGTACCGGGGAGCTGTTTTTT.

This clonotype occurred many times. The chain combines TRBV11-2 with TRBJ2-2; D gene unclear. V was trimmed by 5 bases and J by 0 bases, leaving 4 bases between them. The length of the CDR3 is 13 residues. Germline loops: CDR1 SGHAT, CDR2 FQNNGV. The CDR3 sequence: CASSEPNTGELFF. The DNA for the CDR3 is TGTGCCAGCAGCGAACCGAACACCGGGGAGCTGTTTTTT.

Comment on this clonotype: A much bigger clone sits one base away, suggesting this may be a read error. The V and J genes are TRBV5-1 and TRBJ2-3, with 8 bases matching TRBD2. CDR1 and CDR2 (germline): SGHRS, YFSETQ. The length of the CDR3 is 13 residues. Written as DNA, the CDR3 is TGCGCCAGCGGCTTTAGCGGGACGGATACGCAGTATTTT. Protein: CASGFSGTDTQYF.

This clonotype has only a few counts. V usage is TRBV3-1 and J usage is TRBJ1-5, with unresolved D. The CDR3 is 14 residues long. V dropped 3 bases and J dropped 3 bases, with 9 bases sitting between them. Germline loops: CDR1 LGHDT, CDR2 YNNKEL (reference sequence). The CDR3: CASSQVGNNQPQHF. In DNA form, the CDR3 reads TGTGCCAGCAGCCAGGTGGGGAACAATCAGCCCCAGCATTTT.

The rearrangement uses TRBV7-2 and TRBJ2-7; 7 bases line up with TRBD1. With V trimmed by 1 base and J by 4 bases, 7 bases remained unmatched. The CDR3 spans 15 residues. Germline V gene data show CDR1 as SGHTA and CDR2 as FQGNSA. Here the CDR3 reads CASSLVKGAGYEQYF. CDR3 sequence (DNA): TGTGCCAGCAGCTTAGTTAAGGGGGCAGGGTACGAGCAGTACTTC.

In this sample, this clonotype turned up a few times. The V call is TRBV7-9, the J call TRBJ2-3; TRBD2 matches 12 bases. This CDR3 region has 16 residues. Germline V CDR1 and CDR2: SEHNR, FQNEAQ (reference sequence). The V and J ends lost 5 bases and 2 bases, in that order; junction bases with no gene match: 5. The CDR3 sequence: CASSVLAGGFTDTQYF. CDR3 in DNA: TGTGCCAGCAGCGTACTAGCGGGGGGATTCACAGATACGCAGTATTTT.

This clonotype was picked up a small number of times. The V gene is TRBV2, the J gene TRBJ2-5; 8 bases line up with TRBD2. With V trimmed by 3 bases and J by 2 bases, 5 bases remained unmatched. CDR1 and CDR2 (germline): SNHLY, FYNNEI. The CDR3 has 15 amino acids. The CDR3, as DNA: TGTGCCAGCAGTGACCGGGGGGGCCGGCAAGAGACCCAGTACTTC. Residues: CASSDRGGRQETQYF.

The rearrangement links TRBV9 to TRBJ2-3; D unclear. The CDR3 contains 14 residues. Germline V gives CDR1 SGDLS, CDR2 YYNGEE. Trimming removed 0 bases at V and 1 base at J, with 6 bases between. For the CDR3, the DNA is TGTGCCAGCAGCGTAGTTTCGGGCACAGATACGCAGTATTTT. This gives the protein CASSVVSGTDTQYF.

This clonotype showed up many times. This chain connects TRBV6-5 to TRBJ2-7; 7 bases map to TRBD1. The CDR3 is 14 residues long. Looked up from germline, CDR1 is MNHEY and CDR2 is SVGAGI. V lost 6 bases and J lost 4; bases outside the gene matches: 9. In nucleotides, the CDR3 is TGTGCCAGCAGGACCCGGGACAGTTGGTACGAGCAGTACGTC. Its translation: CASRTRDSWYEQYV.

The V call is TRBV11-1, the J call TRBJ1-1, with D unresolved. Germline V CDR1 and CDR2: SGHAT, FQDESV (reference sequence). The CDR3 contains 13 residues. V lost 5 bases to trimming and J lost 4 bases, with 11 bases between them. CDR3 sequence reads: CASSIGIGTEAFF. In DNA, the CDR3 is TGTGCCAGCAGCATCGGTATTGGCACTGAAGCTTTCTTT.

This clonotype was recorded a few times. The V call is TRBV4-3, the J call TRBJ1-6; no clear D gene. Per germline, CDR1 LGHNA and CDR2 YSLEER. The ends were cut back, 1 base at V and 6 bases at J, with 13 bases in the middle. The CDR3 runs 16 residues. CDR3 loop: CASSQGNGAINSPLHF. CDR3 nucleotide sequence: TGCGCCAGCAGCCAAGGAAACGGCGCGATTAATTCACCCCTCCACTTT.

V is TRBV12-3 or TRBV12-4 and J is TRBJ1-1; weak D call: TRBD1 (5 bases). The CDR3 is made up of 13 amino acids. V was trimmed by 10 bases and J by 5 bases, leaving 17 bases between them. CDR3 loop: CATLRTQGTEAFF. DNA for the CDR3: TGTGCCACTCTCCGGACCCAGGGAACTGAAGCTTTCTTT.

The sample holds a few counts of this clonotype. The V and J genes are TRBV9 and TRBJ2-5; possibly TRBD1 or TRBD2 for D (5 bases each). The length of the CDR3 is 15 residues. V lost 1 base to trimming and J lost 5 bases, with 15 bases between them. Germline V CDR1 and CDR2: SGDLS, YYNGEE. In nucleotides, the CDR3 is TGTGCCAGCAGCGTAACCCCGGGACCTCGGGAGACCCAGTACTTC. Translating gives CASSVTPGPRETQYF.

This clonotype has just a few counts. The V gene is TRBV9, the J gene TRBJ1-2, with D possibly TRBD1 on 5 matching bases. The CDR3 consists of 16 residues. Germline V gives CDR1 SGDLS, CDR2 YYNGEE. The V end was cut by 3 bases, the J end by 4 bases, with 19 bases between. In DNA form, the CDR3 reads TGTGCCAGCAGCGCCCTCGTTAGGGACCCTACCTATGGCTACACCTTC. This gives the protein CASSALVRDPTYGYTF.

Judged by abundance, this clonotype is medium-sized. J is TRBJ2-1 and V is TRBV5-1, with TRBD2 identical over 11 bases. With 0 bases clipped from V and 4 bases from J, the junction kept 6 bases outside the gene matches. The length of the CDR3 is 17 residues. Germline lookup yields CDR1 SGHRS and CDR2 YFSETQ. The CDR3 region has the DNA TGCGCCAGCAGCTTGGCCCCCCTAGCGGGGGGTTACAATGAGCAGTTCTTC. Protein: CASSLAPLAGGYNEQFF.

The chain employs TRBV7-9 and TRBJ2-5; D is unresolved. CDR3 length: 14 residues. V was pared by 5 bases and J by 2 bases, with 12 bases between. CDR1 is SEHNR and CDR2 is FQNEAQ in the germline V gene (reference sequence). The CDR3 DNA reads TGTGCCAGCAGCCCAACCCGGTTGCAAGAGACCCAGTACTTC. Amino acid sequence: CASSPTRLQETQYF. The full variable domain, rest sourced from reference TRBV7-9 and TRBJ2-5, is DTGVSQNPRHKITKRGQNVTFRCDPISEHNRLYWYRQTLGQGPEFLTYFQNEAQLEKSRLLSDRFSAERPKGSFSTLEIQRTEQGDSAMYLCASSPTRLQETQYFGPGTRLLVL.

The rearrangement links TRBV4-1 to TRBJ1-2; a weak D match, TRBD1 (5 bases). Germline loops: CDR1 MGHRA, CDR2 YSYEKL. V was trimmed by 0 bases and J by 4 bases, leaving 21 bases between them. CDR3 size: 18 residues. The CDR3 bases are TGCGCCAGCAGCCAAGAACCTCAGAAAGGGACCTATTCCTATGGCTACACCTTC. It translates to CASSQEPQKGTYSYGYTF.

This sequence joins TRBV3-1 and TRBJ2-5, with D possibly TRBD2 on 6 matching bases. The CDR3 runs 13 residues. CDR1 and CDR2 (germline): LGHDT, YNNKEL (reference sequence). V lost 4 bases and J 6 bases, leaving 12 bases between the germline ends. CDR3 loop: CASSLAGRKTQYF. CDR3 in DNA: TGTGCCAGCAGCCTTGCGGGGCGGAAGACCCAGTACTTC.